Listed here are 27 T cell receptor beta chains from one sample, sequenced in a study of CXCR3-negative and CXCR3-positive naive CD8 T cells. Whole-study findings and limits: Compared with CXCR3-negative naive cells, CXCR3-positive naive cells showed more hydrophobic TRB CDR3s.

Their specific antigens are unknown. TRB cDNA was prepared as libraries by UMI-labeled 5' RACE. TCRdb reprocessed the 5' RACE reads; each CDR3 protein has one entry and no DNA is given. In total, the table holds tens of thousands of distinct CDR3 sequences. Sequenced: naive CXCR3+ CD8+ T cells from blood. Subset reported: CD45RO-CCR7+CD27+CD95- naive CD8+ T cells expressing CXCR3 (TNR3+). These receptors were taken from a human donor in good health. Some clones in this sample may be carry-over from other donors' samples.

The V and J genes are TRBV7-9 and TRBJ2-7; with no DNA, the TCRdb D assignment of TRBD1 cannot be verified. CDR1 and CDR2 (germline): SEHNR, FQNEAQ (reference sequence). The CDR3 covers 15 residues. The CDR3 here is CASSSPQGAPYEQYF.

The gene calls are TRBV6-2 or TRBV6-3 and TRBJ2-2. This CDR3 comprises 13 residues. Germline V gene lookup returns CDR1 MNHEY and CDR2 SVGEGT. The CDR3 loop reads CASSYSLTGGLFF.

This rearrangement joins TRBV6-5 to TRBJ2-1; TCRdb lists TRBD1, though no DNA is available to test this call. Germline CDR1 MNHEY, CDR2 SVGAGI. The CDR3 sequence is 14 residues long. The CDR3 reads CASSYMGRGAGQFF.

The V call is TRBV23-1, the J call TRBJ2-1; TCRdb indicates TRBD2, and absent DNA this call remains unverified. TRBV23-1 is marked as an open reading frame, function uncertain. The CDR3 sequence is 17 residues long. CDR3 protein: CAILRDSLAGGNNEQFF.

The chain carries TRBV12-3 or TRBV12-4 and TRBJ1-2; absent DNA, TCRdb's TRBD1 call cannot be checked. The CDR3 contains 13 residues. The CDR3 region is CASSPTGTYGYTF.

The chain combines TRBV20-1 with TRBJ2-1; TCRdb indicates TRBD1, and absent DNA this call remains unverified. Germline V gene data show CDR1 as DFQATT and CDR2 as SNEGSKA (reference sequence). The CDR3 runs to 16 residues. CDR3 amino acids: CSATGTPTGLYNEQFF.

The chain carries TRBV12-3 or TRBV12-4 and TRBJ2-7; with no DNA, the TCRdb D assignment of TRBD2 cannot be verified. This CDR3 is built from 14 residues. The CDR3 sequence: CASSFSGRADEQYF.

The chain carries TRBV19 and TRBJ1-5; there is no DNA to check the TCRdb D call of TRBD1. The CDR3 consists of 15 residues. The V gene's germline CDR1 is LNHDA and CDR2 SQIVND (reference sequence). The CDR3 sequence: CASSEDRGDDQPQHF.

The chain employs TRBV19 and TRBJ2-2; TCRdb indicates TRBD2, and absent DNA this call remains unverified. The CDR3 is 17 amino acids. Germline V CDR1 and CDR2: LNHDA, SQIVND (reference sequence). The CDR3 region is CASTPVGTRRDTGELFF. Filled out from reference TRBV19 and TRBJ2-2, the complete variable domain reads DGGITQSPKYLFRKEGQNVTLSCEQNLNHDAMYWYRQDPGQGLRLIYYSQIVNDFQKGDIAEGYSVSREKKESFPLTVTSAQKNPTAFYLCASTPVGTRRDTGELFFGEGSRLTVL.

The chain recombines TRBV9 with TRBJ2-5; there is no DNA to check the TCRdb D call of TRBD1. The CDR3 consists of 14 residues. CDR1 is SGDLS, CDR2 YYNGEE, per germline. The CDR3 here is CASSQGTAQETQYF. The full variable domain, completed using reference TRBV9 and TRBJ2-5, is DSGVTQTPKHLITATGQRVTLRCSPRSGDLSVYWYQQSLDQGLQFLIQYYNGEERAKGNILERFSAQQFPDLHSELNLSSLELGDSALYFCASSQGTAQETQYFGPGTRLLVL.

CDR3 region: CATSDLINEQFF. The rearrangement uses TRBV6-6 and TRBJ2-1. The CDR3 consists of 12 residues. From germline, CDR1 is MNHNY and CDR2 SVGAGI (reference sequence).

V usage is TRBV10-3 and J usage is TRBJ2-7. From germline, CDR1 is ENHRY and CDR2 SYGVKD. The CDR3 is 14 residues long. CDR3 sequence: CAISRSGQGYEQYF.

V is TRBV6-5 and J is TRBJ1-3; as DNA is missing, the TRBD1 call by TCRdb cannot be tested. The CDR3 totals 17 residues. Germline values: CDR1 MNHEY, CDR2 SVGAGI. CDR3 residues: CASSYSLGGYSGNTIYF.

The chain carries TRBV7-2 and TRBJ2-7; absent DNA, TCRdb's TRBD2 call cannot be checked. The CDR3 runs 16 residues. Germline V gene lookup returns CDR1 SGHTA and CDR2 FQGNSA. The chain's CDR3 is CASSLALLRGAYEQYF. Full variable domain (missing parts from reference TRBV7-2 and TRBJ2-7): GAGVSQSPSNKVTEKGKDVELRCDPISGHTALYWYRQSLGQGLEFLIYFQGNSAPDKSGLPSDRFSAERTGGSVSTLTIQRTQQEDSAVYLCASSLALLRGAYEQYFGPGTRLTVT.

V and J are TRBV13 and TRBJ2-2; the D call of TRBD1 rests on TCRdb alone, since no DNA is present to check it. The germline CDR1 and CDR2 sequences are PRHDT and FYEKMQ (reference sequence). The CDR3 is 14 residues long. The CDR3 loop is CASSPDTYTGELFF.

The gene calls are TRBV6-4 and TRBJ2-2; TCRdb's D call, TRBD1, is unchecked because there is no DNA. CDR3 length: 17 amino acids. Germline V gene data show CDR1 as MRHNA and CDR2 as SNTAGT. The CDR3 loop is CASSEVQGDLISGELFF.

This chain joins TRBV20-1 and TRBJ1-1; TCRdb designates TRBD1, a call that cannot be tested without DNA. The CDR3 totals 13 residues. Germline V gene lookup returns CDR1 DFQATT and CDR2 SNEGSKA (reference sequence). This chain's CDR3 is CSARDPGGTQAFF.

V is TRBV27 and J is TRBJ2-5; the D gene TCRdb calls, TRBD2, cannot be checked with no DNA. The CDR3 runs to 16 residues. Germline values: CDR1 MNHEY, CDR2 SMNVEV (reference sequence). CDR3 region: CASSIQKRGSQETQYF.

The chain joins TRBV4-3 to TRBJ1-2. Germline CDR1 LGHNA, CDR2 YSLEER. CDR3 size: 13 residues. This CDR3 reads CASSQDSLNGYTF.

V is TRBV4-3 and J is TRBJ2-2. CDR1 is LGHNA, CDR2 YSLEER, per germline. CDR3 length equals 15 residues. CDR3: CASSQDGRFTGELFF.

The rearrangement links TRBV6-5 to TRBJ2-4. This CDR3 is 14 amino acids long. CDR1 is MNHEY, CDR2 SVGAGI, per germline. The CDR3 loop reads CASSSPLSKNIQYF.

The gene calls are TRBV10-3 and TRBJ2-7; absent DNA, TCRdb's TRBD1 call cannot be checked. Looked up from germline, CDR1 is ENHRY and CDR2 is SYGVKD. The CDR3 consists of 17 residues. This CDR3 is CAISDFIFGQGNYEQYF.

The chain has TRBV25-1 and TRBJ1-1; TCRdb indicates TRBD1, and absent DNA this call remains unverified. Germline CDR1 and CDR2: MGHDK and SYGVNS. The CDR3 contains 14 residues. CDR3 protein: CASSMLRGDTEAFF.

The V and J genes are TRBV28 and TRBJ1-2; TCRdb gives TRBD1 as the D gene, but with no DNA this cannot be confirmed. Per the germline V gene, CDR1 is MDHEN and CDR2 is SYDVKM. There are 16 residues in the CDR3. The CDR3 region is CASSTNPNRGLDGYTF.

The CDR3 loop reads CASGLSYNEQFF. The chain has TRBV12-3 or TRBV12-4 and TRBJ2-1. The CDR3 sequence is 12 residues long.

The chain is built from TRBV5-6 and TRBJ2-3; as DNA is missing, the TRBD2 call by TCRdb cannot be tested. This CDR3 spans 16 amino acids. Per germline, CDR1 SGHDT and CDR2 YYEEEE. Here the CDR3 reads CASSLGAGVKTDTQYF.

This sequence joins TRBV21-1 and TRBJ1-5; TCRdb calls TRBD1, which cannot be checked without DNA. TRBV21-1 is termed a pseudogene. The CDR3 loop spans 15 amino acids. CDR3 protein: CASSMHGTANQPQHF.